This entry lists 16 T cell receptor beta chains sequenced from one sample in a study of blood T cell repertoires in COVID-19. Assay: immunoSEQ multiplex PCR; the TCRdb copy retains only in-frame clones and omits some. Found here are some 210,000 clones, 88% of them singletons; the top ten hold 5.5% to 7%. Sequenced: peripheral blood. All receptors come from a woman in her thirties or forties who had recovered from COVID-19.

This clone was counted a few times. The J gene is TRBJ2-7, the V gene TRBV12-3 or TRBV12-4; TRBD1 aligns across 8 bases. This CDR3 has 12 amino acids. V dropped 7 bases and J dropped 4; count of bases not matched to a gene: 3. CDR3 amino acids: CASTGTGYEQYF. The DNA for the CDR3 is TGTGCCAGCACCGGGACAGGATACGAGCAGTACTTC.

The rearrangement joins TRBV9 to TRBJ2-1; 10 bases align to TRBD2. Germline V gene sequence: CDR1 SGDLS, CDR2 YYNGEE. The CDR3 consists of 14 residues. Trimming took 1 base from V and 11 from J; bases not matched to a gene: 6. The CDR3 is CASSVLAGEFKQFF. The CDR3 DNA follows: TGTGCCAGCAGCGTACTAGCGGGAGAGTTTAAGCAGTTCTTC.

Only a few counts were recorded for this clone. The chain links TRBV27 to TRBJ2-1; D possibly corresponds to TRBD2 (6 bases). V was shortened by 3 bases and J by 2 bases, with 8 bases between the two germline ends. Germline CDR1 MNHEY, CDR2 SMNVEV (reference sequence). This CDR3 region has 14 residues. The CDR3 sequence: CASSFGEAYNEQFF. The CDR3 DNA sequence: TGTGCCAGCAGTTTCGGGGAGGCCTACAATGAGCAGTTCTTC.

The rearrangement joins TRBV7-6 to TRBJ2-1, with 9 positions matching TRBD2. The CDR3 covers 16 residues. Germline V gene lookup returns CDR1 SGHVS and CDR2 FNYEAQ. Trimming took 5 bases from V and 10 from J; bases not matched to a gene: 15. CDR3 sequence: CASSPEGGRAHSEQFF. The CDR3 coding sequence is TGTGCCAGCAGCCCCGAGGGCGGGAGGGCCCATTCAGAGCAGTTCTTC. The variable domain in full, completed from reference TRBV7-6 and TRBJ2-1, reads GAGVSQSPRYKVTKRGQDVALRCDPISGHVSLYWYRQALGQGPEFLTYFNYEAQQDKSGLPNDRFSAERPEGSISTLTIQRTEQRDSAMYRCASSPEGGRAHSEQFFGPGTRLTVL.

The chain links TRBV5-4 to TRBJ2-7, with 7 nucleotides matching TRBD1. J gave up 0 bases and V 9 bases, and 3 bases lay outside the gene matches. This CDR3 comprises 12 residues. Germline-derived CDR1 and CDR2 are SGHNT and YYREEE (reference sequence). Here the CDR3 reads CATGQLSYEQYF. The CDR3 DNA is TGTGCCACGGGACAGCTCTCCTACGAGCAGTACTTC.

This chain connects TRBV20-1 to TRBJ1-1; TRBD1 aligns across 7 bases. V lost 5 bases and J lost 1; bases outside the gene matches: 10. The CDR3 has 15 amino acids. Germline loops: CDR1 DFQATT, CDR2 SNEGSKA (reference sequence). The CDR3 loop reads CSAGGGTAKNTEAFF. For the CDR3, the DNA is TGCAGTGCTGGTGGGGGGACAGCCAAGAACACTGAAGCTTTCTTT.

The genes are TRBV7-9 and TRBJ1-5; no definite D call. Trimming took 1 base from V and 9 from J, leaving 7 bases between them. The CDR3 spans 12 residues. Germline loops: CDR1 SEHNR, CDR2 FQNEAQ (reference sequence). The CDR3 loop reads CASSLDGGPQHF. CDR3 coding DNA: TGTGCCAGCAGCTTAGACGGTGGGCCCCAGCATTTT. Using reference TRBV7-9 and TRBJ1-5 for the parts outside the CDR3, the full variable domain is DTGVSQNPRHKITKRGQNVTFRCDPISEHNRLYWYRQTLGQGPEFLTYFQNEAQLEKSRLLSDRFSAERPKGSFSTLEIQRTEQGDSAMYLCASSLDGGPQHFGDGTRLSIL.

This clone was picked up a small number of times. The V call is TRBV28, the J call TRBJ2-7, with 8 bases aligning to TRBD1. Germline CDR1 reads MDHEN; CDR2 reads SYDVKM. CDR3 length equals 15 residues. Trimming at V came to 4 bases and at J to 0 bases, leaving 5 bases not matched to a gene. DNA of the CDR3: TGTGCCAGCAGTTCGACAGGGGAAGGCTCCTACGAGCAGTACTTC. Translated: CASSSTGEGSYEQYF.

The chain has TRBV30 and TRBJ2-7; 12 bases align to TRBD2. CDR3 length: 14 residues. Germline loops: CDR1 GTSNPN, CDR2 SVGIG (reference sequence). The V and J ends lost 5 bases and 2 bases, in that order; junction bases with no gene match: 4. The CDR3 spells CAWQGTSGPYEQYF. The CDR3 DNA sequence: TGTGCCTGGCAAGGGACTAGCGGGCCCTACGAGCAGTACTTC.

Turning to this clone: Other DNA variants within this sample encode the same CDR3. The chain recombines TRBV7-9 with TRBJ2-1, with 13 bases identical to TRBD2. V shed 3 bases, J shed 8 bases, and the junction held 4 bases outside the gene matches. This CDR3 is built from 15 residues. CDR1 SEHNR and CDR2 FQNEAQ come from the germline V gene (reference sequence). CDR3 sequence: CASSFGLAGVYEQFF. The CDR3, as DNA: TGTGCCAGCAGCTTTGGACTAGCGGGAGTCTATGAGCAGTTCTTC.

The V and J genes are TRBV27 and TRBJ2-7; 14 bases map to TRBD2. CDR1 MNHEY and CDR2 SMNVEV come from the germline V gene (reference sequence). V lost 5 bases to trimming and J lost 4 bases; unmatched junction nucleotides: 13. This CDR3 has 18 amino acids. CDR3 DNA: TGTGCCAGCAGTCAGAAAGGGACTAGCGGGAGTCGAAGGTACGAGCAGTACTTC. Residues: CASSQKGTSGSRRYEQYF.

This clone was detected only a few times. The chain carries TRBV2 and TRBJ1-1; TRBD1 might be the D (6 bases). V shed 6 bases and J shed 1 base, with 12 bases lying between them. The CDR3 covers 14 residues. Germline CDR1 reads SNHLY; CDR2 reads FYNNEI. The CDR3 DNA is TGTGCCAGCAGCCAGATCAGGGGGAACACTGAAGCTTTCTTT. It yields the protein CASSQIRGNTEAFF.

This clone was detected only a few times. The chain is built from TRBV4-1 and TRBJ1-3, with a tentative D call TRBD1 (5 bases). This CDR3 contains 18 residues. The germline CDR1 and CDR2 sequences are MGHRA and YSYEKL. Trimming pared 0 bases from V and 7 bases from J, leaving 22 bases between. CDR3 in DNA: TGCGCCAGCAGCCAAGAAAGGGTCGCAGGGATGGGATCGAACACCATATATTTT. Translation: CASSQERVAGMGSNTIYF.

This sequence joins TRBV18 and TRBJ2-7, with a possible D match to TRBD2 (5 bases). With 3 bases removed from V and 0 bases from J, the gap between germline ends came to 9 bases. The CDR3 is 14 amino acids. The V gene's germline CDR1 is KGHSH and CDR2 LQKENI. CDR3: CASSPGIRSYEQYF. The CDR3 nucleotides are TGTGCCAGCTCACCCGGGATACGCTCCTACGAGCAGTACTTC.

V gene TRBV19 combines with J gene TRBJ2-7; TRBD1 matches at 8 bases. The trim removed 0 bases at V and 3 bases at J, leaving 7 bases unmatched. From germline, CDR1 is LNHDA and CDR2 SQIVND (reference sequence). This CDR3 is built from 16 residues. CDR3 sequence (DNA): TGTGCCAGTAGTATAGATCGGGGACAGGAGAGCTACGAGCAGTACTTC. It encodes CASSIDRGQESYEQYF.

The chain recombines TRBV19 with TRBJ2-5; 7 positions match TRBD1. This CDR3 contains 15 residues. Trimming at V came to 5 bases and at J to 4 bases, leaving 10 bases not matched to a gene. Germline V lookup: CDR1 LNHDA, CDR2 SQIVND (reference sequence). The CDR3 here is CASSWGTGEGETQYF. The CDR3 DNA reads TGTGCCAGTAGTTGGGGCACAGGGGAAGGAGAGACCCAGTACTTC.